This T cell receptor beta chain was identified in a study of molecular identifiers for immune sequencing clone quantification. This clonotype showed up many times. Its antigen is still unknown. The CDR3 is 15 residues long. V shed 4 bases and J shed 0 bases, with 10 bases lying between them. Germline lookup yields CDR1 LGHNA and CDR2 YSLEER. Construction of naive CD8 libraries employed about 18,000 to 1,100,000 sorted cells together with 10%, 30% or 50% RNA. Previously described methods and listed TCR primers produced bulk TCR libraries. TCRdb re-called the PCR reads with MiXCR, one entry per CDR3 protein. The table has approximately 550,000 distinct CDR3 sequences, around 23% seen once. Study observations and caveats: Clones of above 20 RNA copies carried over 97% of effector molecules; in naive cells they carried under 1%.

The chain combines TRBV4-3 with TRBJ1-5, with D uncertain. The sequence came from a human donor in good health. Some libraries in this study had Jurkat cell RNA spiked in. The sequencing sample was made of naive CD8+ T cells from blood, with Jurkat cell RNA spiked in. The subset was: FACS-sorted CD8+CD4-CCR7+CD45RA+ naive T cells. CDR3 loop: CASSRTQTSNQPQHF. In DNA, the CDR3 is TGCGCCAGCAGCCGAACACAGACTAGCAATCAGCCCCAGCATTTT.